Ten or more counts support the clone carrying this TCR beta chain. MiXCR was run by TCRdb on the RT-PCR reads, yielding one entry per CDR3 protein. The sample contains about 680,000 distinct CDR3 sequences, 13% to 15% of which appear only once. The clonotype was recovered from a female donor in good health, serving as a healthy control. Sequencing input: memory CD4+ T cells from blood.

CDR3 in DNA: TGTGCTAGTGGTCCCTACCACCTTCGGGCTTTCTTT. Protein: CASGPYHLRAFF. The rearrangement uses TRBV12-5 and TRBJ1-1; D gene uncertain. CDR3 length: 12 amino acids. V lost 5 bases, J lost 11 bases, and 15 bases lay in between. Germline V CDR1 and CDR2: LGHNT, FRNRAP.